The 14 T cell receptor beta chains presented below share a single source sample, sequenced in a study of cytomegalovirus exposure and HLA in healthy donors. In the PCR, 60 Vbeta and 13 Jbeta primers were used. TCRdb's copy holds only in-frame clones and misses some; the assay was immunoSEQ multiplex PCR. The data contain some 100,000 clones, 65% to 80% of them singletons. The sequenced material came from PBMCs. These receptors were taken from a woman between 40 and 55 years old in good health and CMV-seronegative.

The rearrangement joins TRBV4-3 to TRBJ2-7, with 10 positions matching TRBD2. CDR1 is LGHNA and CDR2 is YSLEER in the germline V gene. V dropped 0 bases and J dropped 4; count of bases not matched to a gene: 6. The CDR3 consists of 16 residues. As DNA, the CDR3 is TGCGCCAGCAGCCAAGATCGAACTAGCGGGGTATACGAGCAGTACTTC. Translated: CASSQDRTSGVYEQYF.

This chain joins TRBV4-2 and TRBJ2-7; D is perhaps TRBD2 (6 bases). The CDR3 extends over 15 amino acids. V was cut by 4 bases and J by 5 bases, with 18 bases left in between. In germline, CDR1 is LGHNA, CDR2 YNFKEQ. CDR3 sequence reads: CASSRTQEGADEQYF. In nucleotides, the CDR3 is TGTGCCAGCAGCCGAACCCAGGAGGGTGCAGACGAGCAGTACTTC.

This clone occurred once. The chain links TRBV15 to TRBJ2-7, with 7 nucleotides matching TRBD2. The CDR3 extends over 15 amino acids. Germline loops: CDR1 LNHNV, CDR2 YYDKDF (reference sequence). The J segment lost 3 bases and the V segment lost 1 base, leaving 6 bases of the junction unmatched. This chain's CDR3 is CATSRGTRIGYEQYF. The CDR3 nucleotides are TGTGCCACCAGCAGAGGGACTAGAATCGGCTACGAGCAGTACTTC.

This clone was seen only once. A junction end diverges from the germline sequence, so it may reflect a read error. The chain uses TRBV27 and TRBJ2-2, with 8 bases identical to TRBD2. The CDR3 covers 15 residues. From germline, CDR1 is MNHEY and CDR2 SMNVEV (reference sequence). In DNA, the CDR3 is TGTGCCGGCAGGACCTTAGCGGGAAGTTCAGGGGAGCTGTTTTTT. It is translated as CAGRTLAGSSGELFF.

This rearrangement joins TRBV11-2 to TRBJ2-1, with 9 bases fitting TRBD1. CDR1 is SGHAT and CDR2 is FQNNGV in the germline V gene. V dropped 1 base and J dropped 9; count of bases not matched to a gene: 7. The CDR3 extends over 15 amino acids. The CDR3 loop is CASSLGTGAIGEQFF. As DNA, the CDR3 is TGTGCCAGCAGCTTAGGGACAGGGGCAATAGGTGAGCAGTTCTTC. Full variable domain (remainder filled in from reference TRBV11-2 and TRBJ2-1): EAGVAQSPRYKIIEKRQSVAFWCNPISGHATLYWYQQILGQGPKLLIQFQNNGVVDDSQLPKDRFSAERLKGVDSTLKIQPAKLEDSAVYLCASSLGTGAIGEQFFGPGTRLTVL.

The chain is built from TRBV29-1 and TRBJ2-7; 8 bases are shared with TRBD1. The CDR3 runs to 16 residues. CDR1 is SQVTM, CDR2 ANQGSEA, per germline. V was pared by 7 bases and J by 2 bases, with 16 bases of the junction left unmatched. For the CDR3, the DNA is TGCAGCGCAACGGGGACAGGAGGCCGAACTCCCTACGAGCAGTACTTC. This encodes CSATGTGGRTPYEQYF.

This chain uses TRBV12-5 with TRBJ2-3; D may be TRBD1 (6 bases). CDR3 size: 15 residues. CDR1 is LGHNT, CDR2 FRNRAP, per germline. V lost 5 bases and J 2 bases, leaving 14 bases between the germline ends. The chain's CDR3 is CASGPSDRPTDTQYF. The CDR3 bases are TGTGCTAGTGGTCCATCGGACAGACCCACAGATACGCAGTATTTT. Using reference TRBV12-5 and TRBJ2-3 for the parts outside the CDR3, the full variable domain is DARVTQTPRHKVTEMGQEVTMRCQPILGHNTVFWYRQTMMQGLELLAYFRNRAPLDDSGMPKDRFSAEMPDATLATLKIQPSEPRDSAVYFCASGPSDRPTDTQYFGPGTRLTVL.

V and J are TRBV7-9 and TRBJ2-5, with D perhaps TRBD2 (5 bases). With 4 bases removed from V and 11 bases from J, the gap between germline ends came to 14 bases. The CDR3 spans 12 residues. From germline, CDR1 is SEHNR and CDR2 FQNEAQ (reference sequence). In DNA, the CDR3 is TGTGCCAGCAGCTGGGTTGGAGGCGAACAGTACTTC. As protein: CASSWVGGEQYF. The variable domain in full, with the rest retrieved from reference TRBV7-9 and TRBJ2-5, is DTGVSQNPRHKITKRGQNVTFRCDPISEHNRLYWYRQTLGQGPEFLTYFQNEAQLEKSRLLSDRFSAERPKGSFSTLEIQRTEQGDSAMYLCASSWVGGEQYFGPGTRLLVL.

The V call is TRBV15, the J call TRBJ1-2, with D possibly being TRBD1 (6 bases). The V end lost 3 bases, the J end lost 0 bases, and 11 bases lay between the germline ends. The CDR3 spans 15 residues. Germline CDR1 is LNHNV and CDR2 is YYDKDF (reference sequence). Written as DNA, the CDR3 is TGTGCCACCAGCAGTCCCAGGGGTACTAACTATGGCTACACCTTC. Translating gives CATSSPRGTNYGYTF.

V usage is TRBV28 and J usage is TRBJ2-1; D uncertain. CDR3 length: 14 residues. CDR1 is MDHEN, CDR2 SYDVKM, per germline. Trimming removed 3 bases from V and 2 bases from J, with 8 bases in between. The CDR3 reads CASSLAQTYNEQFF. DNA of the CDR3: TGTGCCAGCAGTTTGGCACAAACCTACAATGAGCAGTTCTTC.

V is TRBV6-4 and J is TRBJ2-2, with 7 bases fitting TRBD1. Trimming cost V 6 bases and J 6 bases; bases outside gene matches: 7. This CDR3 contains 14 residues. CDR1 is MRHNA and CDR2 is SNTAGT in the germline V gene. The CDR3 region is CASRALTGAGELFF. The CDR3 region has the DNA TGTGCCAGCAGAGCCCTCACAGGGGCCGGGGAGCTGTTTTTT.

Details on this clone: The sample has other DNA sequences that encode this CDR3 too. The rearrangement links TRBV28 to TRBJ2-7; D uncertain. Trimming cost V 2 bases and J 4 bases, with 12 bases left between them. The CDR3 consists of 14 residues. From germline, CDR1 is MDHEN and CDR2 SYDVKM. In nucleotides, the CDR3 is TGTGCCAGCAGTTTACGCGGTCCCATTTACGAGCAGTACTTC. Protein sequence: CASSLRGPIYEQYF.

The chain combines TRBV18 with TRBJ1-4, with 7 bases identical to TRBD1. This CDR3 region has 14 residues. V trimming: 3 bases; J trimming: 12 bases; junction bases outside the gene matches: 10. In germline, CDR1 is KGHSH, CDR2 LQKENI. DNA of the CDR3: TGTGCCAGCTCACCGCCGGGACAGCCTAGTCAACTGTTTTTT. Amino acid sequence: CASSPPGQPSQLFF.

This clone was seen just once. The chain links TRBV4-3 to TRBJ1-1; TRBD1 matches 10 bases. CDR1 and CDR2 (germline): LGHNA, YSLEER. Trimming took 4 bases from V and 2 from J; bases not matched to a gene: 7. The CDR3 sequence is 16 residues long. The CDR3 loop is CASSPRTGGLNTEAFF. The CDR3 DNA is TGCGCCAGCAGCCCTCGGACAGGGGGACTTAACACTGAAGCTTTCTTT.